The TCR beta chain under discussion was sequenced for a study of CD8+ T cells in alopecia areata. Study-wide results and caveats: Just one nonresponder means the tie between baseline CD8+ expansion and response stays uncertain.

Germline lookup yields CDR1 MNHEY and CDR2 SMNVEV (reference sequence). J lost 3 bases, V lost 2 bases, and 12 bases had no gene match. The CDR3 is 19 residues long. Treatment: oral pan-JAK inhibitor, 5-10 mg twice daily. Once RNA had been extracted, it was reverse transcribed into cDNA to act as the sequencing template. TCRdb's table, derived via immunoSEQ multiplex PCR, lists solely in-frame clones and lacks some. Of fewer than 250,000 clones listed, roughly two fifths are singletons. As concerns this clone: As yet, its antigen is unknown.

This chain joins TRBV27 and TRBJ2-2, with 10 bases lining up with TRBD1. This TCR was sampled from a human donor with alopecia areata. This specimen consisted of CD4+ T cells sorted from blood, obtained around week 37, from a patient treated with tofacitinib. The CDR3 protein is CASSLHVQDRGYYTGELFF. The CDR3 DNA is TGTGCCAGCAGTTTACACGTCCAGGACAGGGGGTATTACACCGGGGAGCTGTTTTTT.